The text below deals with one T cell receptor (beta chain). Random hexamers primed reverse transcription of about 0.5 to 1 ug RNA. TCRdb re-called the immunoSEQ multiplex PCR reads through MiXCR, storing one row per CDR3 protein. The sample lists a few hundred thousand distinct CDR3 sequences; 94% were seen once. These data come from a study of CD8 T cells in Susac syndrome. The sample comprised CD4+ T cells from PBMCs. This clonotype was obtained from a human donor with Susac syndrome.

In nucleotides, the CDR3 is TGTGCCAGCAGTTACTCCGCGGCCCCCTCAAGTGTTGGCTATGGCTACACCTTC. This encodes CASSYSAAPSSVGYGYTF. This chain connects TRBV6-5 to TRBJ1-2, with unresolved D. The germline V and J ends were trimmed by 0 bases and 4 bases, with 21 bases remaining between them. The CDR3 extends over 18 amino acids. Germline CDR1 and CDR2: MNHEY and SVGAGI.